Each of the 2 T cell receptor beta chains below was sequenced from the same sample in a study of T cells in Graves' hyperthyroidism and ophthalmopathy. TCR beta CDR3 regions were amplified from RNA. During a first-round RT-PCR of the TCR CDR3, the HTBI primer set was used. MiXCR, run by TCRdb on the multiplex PCR reads, gives a single entry per CDR3 protein. The sample lists hundreds of thousands of distinct CDR3 sequences, around 15% occurring once. The specimen sequenced was blood. Source of these receptors: a woman aged 25 to 39 with Graves' hyperthyroidism.

This clonotype was observed at least ten times. The J gene is TRBJ1-1, the V gene TRBV12-3 or TRBV12-4; no clear D gene. The ends were cut back, 3 bases at V and 0 bases at J, with 11 bases in the middle. The CDR3 consists of 15 residues. This CDR3 reads CASSFPDGMNTEAFF. DNA for the CDR3: TGTGCCAGCAGTTTCCCGGACGGCATGAACACTGAAGCTTTCTTT.

V gene TRBV3-1 combines with J gene TRBJ2-2; TRBD2 agrees at 10 bases. The CDR3 is made up of 19 amino acids. V lost 1 base, J lost 6 bases, and 14 bases stayed unmatched. Per the germline V gene, CDR1 is LGHDT and CDR2 is YNNKEL (reference sequence). CDR3 protein: CASSQAHFTLAGDPGELFF. The CDR3, as DNA: TGTGCCAGCAGCCAAGCCCACTTCACTCTAGCGGGAGACCCCGGGGAGCTGTTTTTT. The complete variable domain, with remaining parts taken from reference TRBV3-1 and TRBJ2-2, reads DTAVSQTPKYLVTQMGNDKSIKCEQNLGHDTMYWYKQDSKKFLKIMFSYNNKELIINETVPNRFSPKSPDKAHLNLHINSLELGDSAVYFCASSQAHFTLAGDPGELFFGEGSRLTVL.